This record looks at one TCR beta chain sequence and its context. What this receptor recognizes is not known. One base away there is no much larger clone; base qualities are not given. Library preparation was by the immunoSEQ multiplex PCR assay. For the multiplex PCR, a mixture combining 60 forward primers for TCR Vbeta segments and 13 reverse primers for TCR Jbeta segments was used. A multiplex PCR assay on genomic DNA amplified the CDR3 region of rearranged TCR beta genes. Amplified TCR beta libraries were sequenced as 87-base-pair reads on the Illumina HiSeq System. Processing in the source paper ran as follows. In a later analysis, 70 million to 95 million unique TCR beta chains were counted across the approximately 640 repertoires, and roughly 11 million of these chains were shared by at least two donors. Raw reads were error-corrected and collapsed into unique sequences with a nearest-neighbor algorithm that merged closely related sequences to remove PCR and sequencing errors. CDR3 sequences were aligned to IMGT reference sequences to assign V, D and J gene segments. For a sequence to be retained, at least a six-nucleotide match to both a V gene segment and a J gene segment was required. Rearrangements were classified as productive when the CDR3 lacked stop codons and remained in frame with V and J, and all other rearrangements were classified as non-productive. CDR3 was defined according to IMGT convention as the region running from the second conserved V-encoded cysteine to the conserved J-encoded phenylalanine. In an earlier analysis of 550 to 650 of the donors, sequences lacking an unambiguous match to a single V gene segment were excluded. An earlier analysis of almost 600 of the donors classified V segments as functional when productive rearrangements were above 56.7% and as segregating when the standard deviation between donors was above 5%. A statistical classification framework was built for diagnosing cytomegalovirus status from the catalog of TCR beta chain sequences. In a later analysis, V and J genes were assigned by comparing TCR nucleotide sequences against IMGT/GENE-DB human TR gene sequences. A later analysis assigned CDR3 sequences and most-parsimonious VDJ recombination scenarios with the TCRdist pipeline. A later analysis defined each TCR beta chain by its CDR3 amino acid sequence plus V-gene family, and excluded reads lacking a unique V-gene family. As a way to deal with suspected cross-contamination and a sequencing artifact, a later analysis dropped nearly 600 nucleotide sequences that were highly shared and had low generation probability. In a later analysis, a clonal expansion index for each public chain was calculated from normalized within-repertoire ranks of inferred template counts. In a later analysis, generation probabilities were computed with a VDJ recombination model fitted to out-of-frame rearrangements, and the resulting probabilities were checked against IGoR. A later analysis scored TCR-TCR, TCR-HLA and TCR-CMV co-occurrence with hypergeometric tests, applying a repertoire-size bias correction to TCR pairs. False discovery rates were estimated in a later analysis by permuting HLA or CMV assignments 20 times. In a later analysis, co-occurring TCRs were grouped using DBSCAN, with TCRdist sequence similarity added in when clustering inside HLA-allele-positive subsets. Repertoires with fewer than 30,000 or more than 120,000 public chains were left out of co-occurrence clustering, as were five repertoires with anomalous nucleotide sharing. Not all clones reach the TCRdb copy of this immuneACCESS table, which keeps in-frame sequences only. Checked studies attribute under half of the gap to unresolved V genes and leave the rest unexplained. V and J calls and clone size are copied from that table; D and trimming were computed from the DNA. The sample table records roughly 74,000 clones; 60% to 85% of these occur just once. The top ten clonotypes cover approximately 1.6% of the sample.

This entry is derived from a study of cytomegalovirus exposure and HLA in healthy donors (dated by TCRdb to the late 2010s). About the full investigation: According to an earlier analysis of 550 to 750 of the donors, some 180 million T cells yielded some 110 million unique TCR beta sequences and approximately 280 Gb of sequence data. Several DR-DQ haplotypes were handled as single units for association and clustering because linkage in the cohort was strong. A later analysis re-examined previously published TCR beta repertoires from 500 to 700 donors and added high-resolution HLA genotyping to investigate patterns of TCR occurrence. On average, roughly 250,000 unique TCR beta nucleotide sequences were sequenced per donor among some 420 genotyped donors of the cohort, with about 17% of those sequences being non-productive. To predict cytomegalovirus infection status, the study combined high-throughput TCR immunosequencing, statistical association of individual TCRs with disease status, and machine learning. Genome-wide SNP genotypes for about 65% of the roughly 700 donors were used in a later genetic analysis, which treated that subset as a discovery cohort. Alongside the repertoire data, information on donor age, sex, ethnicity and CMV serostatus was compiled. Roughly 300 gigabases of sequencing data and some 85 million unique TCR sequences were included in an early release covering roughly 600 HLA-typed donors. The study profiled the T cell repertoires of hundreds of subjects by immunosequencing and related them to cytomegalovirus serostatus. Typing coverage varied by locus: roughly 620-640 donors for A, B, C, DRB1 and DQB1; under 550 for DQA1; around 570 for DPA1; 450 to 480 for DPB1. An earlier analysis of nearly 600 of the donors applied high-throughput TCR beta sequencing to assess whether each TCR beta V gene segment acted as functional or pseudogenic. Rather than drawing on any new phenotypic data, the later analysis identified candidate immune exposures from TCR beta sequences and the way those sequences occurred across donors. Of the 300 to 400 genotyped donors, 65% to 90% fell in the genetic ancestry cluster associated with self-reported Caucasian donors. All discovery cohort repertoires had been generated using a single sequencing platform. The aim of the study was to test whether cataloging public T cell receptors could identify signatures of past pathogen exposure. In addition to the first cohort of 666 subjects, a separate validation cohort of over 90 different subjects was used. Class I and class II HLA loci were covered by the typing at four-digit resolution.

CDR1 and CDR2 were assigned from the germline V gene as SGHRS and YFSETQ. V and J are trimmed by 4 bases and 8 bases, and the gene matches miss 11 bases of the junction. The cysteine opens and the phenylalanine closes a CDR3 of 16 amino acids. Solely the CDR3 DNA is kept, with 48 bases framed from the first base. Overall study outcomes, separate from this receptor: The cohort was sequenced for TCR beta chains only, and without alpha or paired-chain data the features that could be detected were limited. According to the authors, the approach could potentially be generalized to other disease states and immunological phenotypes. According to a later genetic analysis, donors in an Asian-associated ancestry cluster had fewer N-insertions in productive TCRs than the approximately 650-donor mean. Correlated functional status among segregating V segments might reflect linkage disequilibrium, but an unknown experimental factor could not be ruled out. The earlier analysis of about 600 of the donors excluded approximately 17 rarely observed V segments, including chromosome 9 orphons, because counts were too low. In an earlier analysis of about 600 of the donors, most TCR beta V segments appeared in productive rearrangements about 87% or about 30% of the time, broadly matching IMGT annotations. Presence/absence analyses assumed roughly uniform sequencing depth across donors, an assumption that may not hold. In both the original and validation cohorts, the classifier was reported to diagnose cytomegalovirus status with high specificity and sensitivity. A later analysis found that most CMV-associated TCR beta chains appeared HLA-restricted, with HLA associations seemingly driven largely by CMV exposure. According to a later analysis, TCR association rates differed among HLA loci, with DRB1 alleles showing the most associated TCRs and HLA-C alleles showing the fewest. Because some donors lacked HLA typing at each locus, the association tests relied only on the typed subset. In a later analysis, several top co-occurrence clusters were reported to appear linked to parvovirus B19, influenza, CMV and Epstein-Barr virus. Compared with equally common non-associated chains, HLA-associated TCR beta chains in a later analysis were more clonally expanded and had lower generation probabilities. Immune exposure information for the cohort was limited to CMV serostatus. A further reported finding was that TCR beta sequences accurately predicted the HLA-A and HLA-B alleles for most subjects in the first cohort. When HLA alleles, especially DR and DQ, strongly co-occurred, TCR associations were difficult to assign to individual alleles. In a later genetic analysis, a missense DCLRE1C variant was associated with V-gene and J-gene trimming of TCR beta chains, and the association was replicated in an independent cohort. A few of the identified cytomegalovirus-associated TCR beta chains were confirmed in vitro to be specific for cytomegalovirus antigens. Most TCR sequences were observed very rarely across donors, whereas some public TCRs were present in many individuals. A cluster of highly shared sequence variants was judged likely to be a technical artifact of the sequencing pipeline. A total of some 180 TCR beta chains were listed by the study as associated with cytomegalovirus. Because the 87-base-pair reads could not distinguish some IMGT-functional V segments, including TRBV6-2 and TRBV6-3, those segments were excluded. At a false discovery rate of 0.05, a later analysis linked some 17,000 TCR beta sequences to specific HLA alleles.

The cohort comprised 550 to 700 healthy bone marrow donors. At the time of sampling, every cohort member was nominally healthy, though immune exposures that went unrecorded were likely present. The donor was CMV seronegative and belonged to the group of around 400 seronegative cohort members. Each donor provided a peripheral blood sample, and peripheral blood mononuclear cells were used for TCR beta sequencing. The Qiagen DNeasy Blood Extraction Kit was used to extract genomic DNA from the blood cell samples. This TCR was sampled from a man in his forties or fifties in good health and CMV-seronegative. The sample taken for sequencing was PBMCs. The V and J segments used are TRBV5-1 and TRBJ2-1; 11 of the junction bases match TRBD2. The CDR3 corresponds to CASSPPRLAGIDEQFF. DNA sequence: TGCGCCAGCAGCCCTCCTAGACTAGCGGGGATCGATGAGCAGTTCTTC.